This T cell receptor beta chain was documented in a study of control samples from healthy donors and cancer patients. Trimming pared 3 bases from V and 2 bases from J, leaving 14 bases between. The germline CDR1 and CDR2 sequences are SGDLS and YYNGEE. The CDR3 contains 15 residues. Some clones are missing from TCRdb's copy, which holds only in-frame ones; the method was immunoSEQ multiplex PCR. Among roughly 200,000 clones listed, 85% to 95% were seen once. The receptor was isolated from a young man in good health. This sequence joins TRBV9 and TRBJ1-1; D possibly corresponds to TRBD1 (5 bases). The sample taken for sequencing was blood. The CDR3 sequence is CASSGDRGGNTEAFF. For the CDR3, the DNA is TGTGCCAGCAGCGGGGATAGGGGCGGCAACACTGAAGCTTTCTTT.